This T cell receptor beta chain was profiled in a study of T cell responses to AZD1222 COVID-19 vaccine listed by TCRdb under 2021. Some background on the complete study: AZD1222 recipients with second doses at about 4 weeks or about 12 weeks were pooled, because spike-specific TCR depth and breadth did not differ between schedules. A total of 233 trial participants underwent TCR sequencing, of whom roughly 210 received two doses of AZD1222 and about 25 received two doses of the MenACWY control vaccine. Trial participants were enrolled by age into 18-55, 56-69 and 70-plus year subgroups, with 148, 28 and 57 TCR-sequenced participants respectively.

The CDR3 regions of human TCRbeta chains were subjected to immunosequencing. On the authors' methods: TCRs in the repertoires were matched against a reference library of SARS-CoV-2-specific TCRs that had been generated with the MIRA antigen-specificity platform. Breadth was defined as the fraction of unique TCRs that were SARS-CoV-2-associated. Depth was defined as the fraction of total T cells that were SARS-CoV-2-associated. Using the MIRA data, every spike-specific TCR was mapped to the spike region that the TCR reacted to and assigned to either a CD4 or a CD8 class. Log10-transformed breadth and depth values were compared by one-way ANOVA with Sidak's multiple comparisons tests. TCRdb provides this immuneACCESS table in a form limited to in-frame rearrangements. Some clones are lacking; in checked studies, under half of them reflect an unresolved V gene, and why the rest are absent is not known. The V and J calls and clone size come from that table; D and trimming were worked out from the DNA. This sample lists about 160,000 clones; 85% to 95% were detected once. Approximately 4% of the sample is taken by the ten largest.

This specimen's time point label, per the study, means: baseline before first vaccination. Vaccinee samples were obtained from the UK trials COV001 and COV002, which included a single-blind randomized controlled phase 2/3 trial of AZD1222 (ChAdOx1 nCoV-19) in healthy adults. Trial participant PBMC samples were collected at day 0 and day 28 after the second dose for TCRbeta chain sequencing. Remarks on this clone: No cognate antigen has been identified for it. Base qualities are not provided; no much larger clone lies one nucleotide away.

Points the paper makes about the study in general: Conclusions about previously exposed vaccinees were limited because only six AZD1222 recipients were SARS-CoV-2 seropositive at baseline. Most participants were white British and females outnumbered males, and the authors suggested that clonal diversity may have been underestimated. The 56-69-year group was small, and its depth increase did not reach significance, likely because of low power. A significant rise in spike-specific TCR breadth and depth was observed after two AZD1222 doses relative to day 0 and relative to MenACWY recipients. No day 14 peak-response samples were available, so repertoires were characterized only after the peak T cell response. The vaccine-associated CD4 TCRs covered the entire spike protein, and the dominant responses fell in regions 160-218 and 743-854. Reportedly, close to half of the unique spike-specific TCRs recognized epitopes lying outside the regions that are mutated in the B.1.351 and B.1.1.7 variants.

V is clipped by 0 bases and J by 5 bases, and the sequence between their germline boundaries is 2 bases long. Reading from cysteine to phenylalanine, the CDR3 counts 11 amino acids. Only the CDR3 region is kept as DNA, spanning 33 bases read in frame from base 1. The CDR1 and CDR2 encoded by the germline V gene are SGHDT and YYEEEE. The specimen comprised peripheral blood, sampled on day 0 of AZD1222 vaccination. The TCR sequence derives from an adult in good health. The chain joins TRBV5-6 to TRBJ2-5; no D segment can be confidently identified. In nucleotides, the sequence is TGTGCCAGCAGCTTGGCTGAGACCCAGTACTTC. It specifies CASSLAETQYF.